This TCR beta chain was captured by sequencing in a study of regulatory T cells in long-lasting Graves disease. In the study overall: More than 5 years of antithyroid drugs with positive TSH receptor antibodies defined persistent Graves' disease. Study results and limitations: Gene preferences differed: TRBV28, TRBJ1-2, TRBJ2-5 in persistent cases. Persistent Graves' disease cases displayed lower TCR diversity than newly diagnosed ones.

From germline, CDR1 is SQVTM and CDR2 ANQGSEA. J was trimmed by 4 bases and V by 4 bases; bases with no gene match: 3. CDR3 length equals 13 residues. This clonotype was seen a handful of times. The antigen is undetermined. Time point defined: persistent/refractory GD, antithyroid drugs over 5 years with positive TRAb. The TCR library was made from RNA extracted from PBMCs. Through Arm-PCR of CDR3 regions and iRepertoire HTBI primers, TCR beta libraries were built. Original handling: The samples included approximately 60 TRBV and over 13 TRBJ segments. TCRdb re-analysed the multiplex PCR reads in MiXCR, keeping a single row per CDR3 protein. The authors' filters were not applied to this entry. This sample carries about 470,000 distinct CDR3 sequences, roughly 21% of them seen once, and the ten largest clones take 7% to 9%.

The chain couples TRBV29-1 to TRBJ2-2, with 7 nucleotides matching TRBD1. This receptor was obtained from a female donor with Graves disease. This material consisted of peripheral blood mononuclear cells (PBMCs), taken when the disease was refractory, from a patient treated with antithyroid drugs. CDR3 bases: TGCAGCGTTGCCCGGGACAGCACCGGGGAGCTGTTTTTT. It codes for CSVARDSTGELFF.